This T cell receptor (beta chain) was retrieved from a study of spatial heterogeneity in lung cancer. Findings and caveats of the study: Tumors with more nonsynonymous mutations had more expanded intratumoral alpha and beta TCRs.

Described time point: sample taken at primary tumor resection. Whole RNA was taken from tumor, nontumor lung or frozen PBMC; it was then sequenced unsorted. TCRdb fed the 5' RACE reads into MiXCR, producing one record per CDR3 protein. The data hold 25,000 to 30,000 distinct CDR3 sequences, with roughly 6.9% observed a single time. V lost 10 bases to trimming and J lost 2 bases; unmatched junction nucleotides: 5. The CDR3 is 13 residues long. Germline CDR1 and CDR2: ENHRY and SYGVKD. About this clonotype itself: The antigen is unknown.

The clonotype originates from a male donor with early-stage non-small cell lung cancer. Sequencing was performed on lung tumor tissue, taken at surgery. The J gene is TRBJ2-1, the V gene TRBV10-3; 7 bases match TRBD1. The CDR3 protein is CATRDSTYNEQFF. In DNA, the CDR3 is TGTGCCACCCGGGACAGTACCTACAATGAGCAGTTCTTC.